A single sample is the source of the 20 T cell receptor beta chains below, sequenced in a study of OX40 agonist ivuxolimab in advanced cancers. TCRdb keeps only in-frame clones here, not all; method: immunoSEQ multiplex PCR. The data show tens of thousands of clones, about 87% seen once. Sequenced here: CD4+ or CD8+ T cells sorted from blood, sampled in a trial of the OX40 agonist ivuxolimab. Receptors were obtained from an adult with an advanced solid tumor such as melanoma, head and neck, liver or kidney cancer.

The chain uses TRBV9 and TRBJ1-2; D possibly corresponds to TRBD1 (6 bases). The CDR3 has 13 amino acids. The ends were cut back, 6 bases at V and 7 bases at J, with 16 bases in the middle. Germline V gene data show CDR1 as SGDLS and CDR2 as YYNGEE. CDR3 coding DNA: TGTGCCAGCAACGCTAGGGGGGAGGGTGGCTACACCTTC. This codes for CASNARGEGGYTF.

The chain joins TRBV5-1 to TRBJ1-1, with TRBD1 matching over 8 bases. This CDR3 spans 17 amino acids. V was pared by 4 bases and J by 8 bases, with 19 bases of the junction left unmatched. CDR1 SGHRS and CDR2 YFSETQ come from the germline V gene. The CDR3 DNA sequence: TGCGCCAGCAGCCCAGGGATTCGGACAGGGCACCCTTCCGAAGCTTTCTTT. Translating it yields CASSPGIRTGHPSEAFF.

The chain employs TRBV19 and TRBJ1-1, with D uncertain. The CDR3 consists of 13 residues. Trimming removed 4 bases at V and 5 bases at J, with 11 bases between. The germline V gene encodes CDR1 LNHDA and CDR2 SQIVND (reference sequence). The CDR3, as DNA: TGTGCCAGTAGTAATGAGGGCAGGACTGAAGCTTTCTTT. Translated, it gives CASSNEGRTEAFF.

The chain employs TRBV18 and TRBJ2-7, with D tentatively TRBD2 (7 bases). V lost 2 bases to trimming and J lost 6 bases, with 11 bases between them. This CDR3 has 13 residues. Per the germline V gene, CDR1 is KGHSH and CDR2 is LQKENI. For the CDR3, the DNA is TGTGCCAGCTCACCAGGCGGGGGCGGCGAGCAGTACTTC. It codes for CASSPGGGGEQYF.

The chain uses TRBV2 and TRBJ1-1, with D possibly matching TRBD1 (6 bases). Germline-derived CDR1 and CDR2 are SNHLY and FYNNEI. V dropped 6 bases and J dropped 0 bases, with 14 bases sitting between them. This CDR3 has 15 amino acids. As DNA, the CDR3 is TGTGCCAGCAGGATACAAGGACAGTTGAACACTGAAGCTTTCTTT. Its protein product is CASRIQGQLNTEAFF.

The CDR3 region has the DNA TGCGCCAGCAGTATGGGGGGCGCGAACACCGGGGAGCTGTTTTTT. Protein: CASSMGGANTGELFF. The V call is TRBV5-1, the J call TRBJ2-2, with D perhaps TRBD1 or TRBD2 (6 bases each). The CDR3 is made up of 15 amino acids. CDR1 and CDR2 from the germline V gene are SGHRS and YFSETQ. V shed 5 bases and J shed 0 bases, with 11 bases lying between them.

This clone was counted once. The genes are TRBV28 and TRBJ2-3, with D tentatively TRBD2 (6 bases). CDR3 length equals 15 residues. CDR1 is MDHEN and CDR2 is SYDVKM in the germline V gene. V lost 8 bases and J 1 base, leaving 16 bases between the germline ends. CDR3 region: CASWAWGEGTDTQYF. In DNA, the CDR3 is TGTGCCAGCTGGGCGTGGGGGGAAGGCACAGATACGCAGTATTTT.

This clone showed up just once. This chain uses TRBV5-1 with TRBJ2-5, with D maybe TRBD2 (6 bases). Per germline, CDR1 SGHRS and CDR2 YFSETQ. This CDR3 comprises 14 residues. The V end was cut by 4 bases, the J end by 1 base, with 11 bases between. CDR3 residues: CASSPNSGQETQYF. For the CDR3, the DNA is TGCGCCAGCAGCCCTAATAGCGGCCAAGAGACCCAGTACTTC.

V gene TRBV2 combines with J gene TRBJ1-1, with a weak D call TRBD1 (5 bases). Trimming left V 6 bases short and J 1 base short, with 12 bases between. Germline V lookup: CDR1 SNHLY, CDR2 FYNNEI. CDR3 length equals 14 residues. CDR3 amino acids: CASRSGASNTEAFF. The CDR3 coding sequence is TGTGCCAGCAGGTCCGGGGCATCGAACACTGAAGCTTTCTTT.

The chain links TRBV5-4 to TRBJ2-1, with 8 bases fitting TRBD1. The CDR3 is 16 residues long. V trimming: 1 base; J trimming: 6 bases; junction bases outside the gene matches: 9. Germline values: CDR1 SGHNT, CDR2 YYREEE (reference sequence). The chain's CDR3 is CASSLPHRGVSNEQFF. In DNA, the CDR3 is TGTGCCAGCAGCTTGCCCCACAGGGGGGTTTCCAATGAGCAGTTCTTC.

V and J are TRBV5-6 and TRBJ2-1; the match to TRBD2 covers 10 bases. With 2 bases clipped from V and 2 bases from J, the junction kept 1 base outside the gene matches. The CDR3 totals 15 residues. Germline CDR1 reads SGHDT; CDR2 reads YYEEEE. CDR3 loop: CASSLLAGTYNEQFF. CDR3 nucleotide sequence: TGTGCCAGCAGCTTACTAGCGGGGACCTACAATGAGCAGTTCTTC.

The chain recombines TRBV5-1 with TRBJ1-3, with D possibly matching TRBD1 (5 bases). Trimming took off 0 bases at V and 0 bases at J, with 10 bases between the two ends. The CDR3 spans 16 residues. Germline V gene sequence: CDR1 SGHRS, CDR2 YFSETQ. CDR3 region: CASSLGGVNSGNTIYF. The CDR3 coding sequence is TGCGCCAGCAGCTTGGGAGGGGTGAACTCTGGAAACACCATATATTTT.

As to this clone: In the same sample, other DNA sequences code for this CDR3. This chain connects TRBV10-1 to TRBJ2-1; 10 bases match TRBD2. The CDR3 extends over 15 amino acids. J lost 10 bases, V lost 3 bases, and 9 bases had no gene match. Per germline, CDR1 WNHNN and CDR2 SYGVQD (reference sequence). CDR3: CASSESGGARGEQFF. The CDR3 DNA reads TGCGCCAGCAGTGAAAGCGGGGGGGCCCGTGGAGAGCAGTTCTTC.

This chain links TRBV18 with TRBJ1-5; D is unclear. Germline V gene sequence: CDR1 KGHSH, CDR2 LQKENI. V was shortened by 8 bases and J by 2 bases, with 7 bases between the two germline ends. There are 12 residues in the CDR3. DNA of the CDR3: TGTGCCAGCCAAGAGGGCAATCAGCCCCAGCATTTT. It yields the protein CASQEGNQPQHF.

The V and J genes are TRBV4-2 and TRBJ2-1, with no clear D. Trimming took 4 bases from V and 0 from J, leaving 10 bases between them. CDR1 is LGHNA and CDR2 is YNFKEQ in the germline V gene. The CDR3 loop spans 15 amino acids. The CDR3 spells CASSPSEHSYNEQFF. The CDR3 DNA sequence: TGTGCCAGCAGCCCCTCCGAGCACTCCTACAATGAGCAGTTCTTC.

The rearrangement joins TRBV2 to TRBJ2-2; a possible D gene is TRBD1 (7 bases). Trimming took off 10 bases at V and 3 bases at J, with 12 bases between the two ends. The CDR3 is 13 residues long. CDR1 is SNHLY, CDR2 FYNNEI, per germline. The CDR3 sequence is CAIAGQYTGELFF. Written as DNA, the CDR3 is TGTGCCATTGCGGGACAGTACACCGGGGAGCTGTTTTTT.

CDR3 in DNA: TGCGCCAGCAGTAGGGACAGGGCGGTCCCCGGTCAGCCCCAGCATTTT. As protein: CASSRDRAVPGQPQHF. The J gene is TRBJ1-5, the V gene TRBV5-1, with 9 positions matching TRBD1. The CDR3 extends over 16 amino acids. The V gene end was trimmed by 5 bases and the J gene end by 6 bases; junction bases not matched to a gene: 12. Per the germline V gene, CDR1 is SGHRS and CDR2 is YFSETQ.

The V gene is TRBV30, the J gene TRBJ2-7; a weak D match, TRBD1 (6 bases). Germline assignment: CDR1 GTSNPN and CDR2 SVGIG (reference sequence). CDR3 length equals 14 residues. The V end lost 2 bases, the J end lost 3 bases, and 14 bases lay between the germline ends. CDR3 sequence: CAWSPTGYHYEQYF. The CDR3 nucleotides are TGTGCCTGGAGTCCAACAGGGTATCACTACGAGCAGTACTTC.

This clone has a single count. This chain connects TRBV7-9 to TRBJ1-4; no firm D call. Per the germline V gene, CDR1 is SEHNR and CDR2 is FQNEAQ (reference sequence). The CDR3 totals 15 residues. The V gene lost 5 bases and the J gene lost 4 bases, with 14 bases spanning the gap. CDR3 amino acids: CASSPWGTFNEKLFF. The DNA for the CDR3 is TGTGCCAGCAGCCCGTGGGGAACTTTTAATGAAAAACTGTTTTTT.

The chain joins TRBV2 to TRBJ2-5; no definite D call. The V end lost 7 bases, the J end lost 1 base, and 19 bases lay between the germline ends. The CDR3 loop spans 16 amino acids. CDR1 SNHLY and CDR2 FYNNEI come from the germline V gene. CDR3 residues: CASIFESPIPQETQYF. The CDR3 nucleotides are TGTGCCAGCATTTTTGAGAGCCCTATCCCCCAAGAGACCCAGTACTTC.